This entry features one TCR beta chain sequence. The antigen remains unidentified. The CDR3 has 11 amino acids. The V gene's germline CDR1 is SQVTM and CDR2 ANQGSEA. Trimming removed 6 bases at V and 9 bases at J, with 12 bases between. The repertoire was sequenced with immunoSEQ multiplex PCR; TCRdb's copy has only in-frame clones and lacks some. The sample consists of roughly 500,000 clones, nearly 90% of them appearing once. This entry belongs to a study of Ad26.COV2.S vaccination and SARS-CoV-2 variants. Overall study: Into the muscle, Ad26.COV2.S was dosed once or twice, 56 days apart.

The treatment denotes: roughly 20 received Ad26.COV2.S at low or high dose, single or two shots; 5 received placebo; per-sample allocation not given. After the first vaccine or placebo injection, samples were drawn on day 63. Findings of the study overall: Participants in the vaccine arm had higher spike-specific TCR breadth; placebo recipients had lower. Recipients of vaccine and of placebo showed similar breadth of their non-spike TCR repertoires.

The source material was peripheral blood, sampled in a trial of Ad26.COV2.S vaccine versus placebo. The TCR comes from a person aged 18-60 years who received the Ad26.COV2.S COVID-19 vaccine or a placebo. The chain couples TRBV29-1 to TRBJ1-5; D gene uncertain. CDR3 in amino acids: CSVFAVGPQHF. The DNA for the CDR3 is TGCAGCGTATTTGCGGTGGGGCCCCAGCATTTT.